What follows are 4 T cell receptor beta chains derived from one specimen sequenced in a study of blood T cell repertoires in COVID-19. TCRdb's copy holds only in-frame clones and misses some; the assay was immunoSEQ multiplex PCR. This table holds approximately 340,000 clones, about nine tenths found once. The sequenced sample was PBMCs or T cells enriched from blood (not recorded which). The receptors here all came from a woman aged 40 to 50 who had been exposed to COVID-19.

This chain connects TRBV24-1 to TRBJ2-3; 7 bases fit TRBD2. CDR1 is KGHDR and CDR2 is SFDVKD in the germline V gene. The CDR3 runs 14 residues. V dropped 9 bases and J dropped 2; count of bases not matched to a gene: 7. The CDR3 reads CATESGGSTDTQYF. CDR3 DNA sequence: TGTGCCACCGAGTCGGGGGGTTCCACAGATACGCAGTATTTT.

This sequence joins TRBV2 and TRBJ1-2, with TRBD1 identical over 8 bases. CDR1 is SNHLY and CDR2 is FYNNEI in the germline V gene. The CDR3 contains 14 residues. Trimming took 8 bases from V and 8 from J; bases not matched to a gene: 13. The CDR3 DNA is TGTGCCAGCGGCCAGGGGGCATCGATAGCAGGCTACACCTTC. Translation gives CASGQGASIAGYTF. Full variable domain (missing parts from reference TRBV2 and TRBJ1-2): EPEVTQTPSHQVTQMGQEVILRCVPISNHLYFYWYRQILGQKVEFLVSFYNNEISEKSEIFDDQFSVERPDGSNFTLKIRSTKLEDSAMYFCASGQGASIAGYTFGSGTRLTVV.

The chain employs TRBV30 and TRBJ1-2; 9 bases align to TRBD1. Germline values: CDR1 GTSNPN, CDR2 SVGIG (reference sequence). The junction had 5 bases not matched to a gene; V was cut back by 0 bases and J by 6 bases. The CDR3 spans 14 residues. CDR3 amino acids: CAWSVPGTGHGYTF. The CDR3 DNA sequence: TGTGCCTGGAGTGTACCAGGGACAGGGCATGGCTACACCTTC.

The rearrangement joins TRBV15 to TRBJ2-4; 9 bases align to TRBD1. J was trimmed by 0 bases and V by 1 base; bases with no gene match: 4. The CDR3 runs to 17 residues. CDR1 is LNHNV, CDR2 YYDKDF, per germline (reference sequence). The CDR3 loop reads CATSRAGTGIAKNIQYF. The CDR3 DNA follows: TGTGCCACCAGCAGAGCCGGGACAGGGATAGCCAAAAACATTCAGTACTTC.